The subject of this entry is one T cell receptor beta chain. Antigen specificity is unknown. For TCR beta, libraries came from iRepertoire HTBI primers and Arm-PCR of CDR3 regions. TCRdb reprocessed the multiplex PCR reads with MiXCR, giving one entry per CDR3 protein. The table shows around 500,000 distinct CDR3 sequences, with around 11% occurring only once. Time point reported: newly diagnosed GD, antithyroid drugs for less than 3 months. The TCR library was prepared using RNA isolated from PBMCs. This entry is derived from a study of regulatory T cells in long-lasting Graves disease. Background on the study: Graves' patients who were just diagnosed had used antithyroid drugs for under 3 months.

Broader study findings: Persistent Graves' disease cases displayed lower TCR diversity than newly diagnosed ones.

These same data were also listed under a study on T cells in Graves' hyperthyroidism and ophthalmopathy. That work states: Diagnoses used clinical symptoms, serum thyroxine and TRAb, thyroid ultrasound and orbital computed tomography. Using 13 V-J features, a model discriminated ophthalmopathy from stable hyperthyroidism.

The TCR sequence derives from a woman aged 25 to 39 with Graves disease. Sequencing used peripheral blood mononuclear cells (PBMCs), obtained at new diagnosis, from a patient treated with antithyroid drugs.

This chain's CDR3 is CASSSFETGGGTGELFF. CDR3 sequence (DNA): TGTGCCAGCAGTTCATTTGAGACAGGGGGAGGAACCGGGGAGCTGTTTTTT. The V gene is TRBV6-2 or TRBV6-3, the J gene TRBJ2-2, with 9 nucleotides matching TRBD1. Germline CDR1 and CDR2: MNHEY and SVGEGT. The CDR3 runs to 17 residues. V dropped 4 bases and J dropped 5; count of bases not matched to a gene: 11.